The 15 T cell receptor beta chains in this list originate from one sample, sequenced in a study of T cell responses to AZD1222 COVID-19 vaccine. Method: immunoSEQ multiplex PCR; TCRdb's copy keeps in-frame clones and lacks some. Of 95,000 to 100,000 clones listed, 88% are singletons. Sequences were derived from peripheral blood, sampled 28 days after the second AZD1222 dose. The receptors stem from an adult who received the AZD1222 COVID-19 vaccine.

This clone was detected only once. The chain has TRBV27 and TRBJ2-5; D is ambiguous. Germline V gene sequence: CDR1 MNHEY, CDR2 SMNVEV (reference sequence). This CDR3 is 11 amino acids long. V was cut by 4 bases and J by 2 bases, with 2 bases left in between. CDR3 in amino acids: CASSSQETQYF. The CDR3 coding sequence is TGTGCCAGCAGTTCTCAAGAGACCCAGTACTTC.

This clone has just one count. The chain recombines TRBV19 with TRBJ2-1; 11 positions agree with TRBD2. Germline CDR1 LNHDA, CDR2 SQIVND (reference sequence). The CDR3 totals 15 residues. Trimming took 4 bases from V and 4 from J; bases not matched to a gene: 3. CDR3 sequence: CASSTTSGRYNEQFF. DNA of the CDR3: TGTGCCAGTAGTACCACTAGCGGGAGATACAATGAGCAGTTCTTC.

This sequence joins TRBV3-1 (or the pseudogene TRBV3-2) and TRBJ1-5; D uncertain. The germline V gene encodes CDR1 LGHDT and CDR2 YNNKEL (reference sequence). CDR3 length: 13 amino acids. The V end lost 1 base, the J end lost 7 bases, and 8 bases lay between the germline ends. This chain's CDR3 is CASSQVTGQPQHF. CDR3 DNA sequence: TGTGCCAGCAGCCAAGTGACTGGACAGCCCCAGCATTTT.

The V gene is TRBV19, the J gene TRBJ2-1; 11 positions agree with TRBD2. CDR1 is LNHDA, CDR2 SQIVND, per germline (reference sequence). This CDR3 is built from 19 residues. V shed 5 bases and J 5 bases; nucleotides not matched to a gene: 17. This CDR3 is CASSPRGTSGAYLNNEQFF. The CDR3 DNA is TGTGCCAGTAGTCCAAGGGGGACTAGCGGTGCGTATCTAAACAATGAGCAGTTCTTC.

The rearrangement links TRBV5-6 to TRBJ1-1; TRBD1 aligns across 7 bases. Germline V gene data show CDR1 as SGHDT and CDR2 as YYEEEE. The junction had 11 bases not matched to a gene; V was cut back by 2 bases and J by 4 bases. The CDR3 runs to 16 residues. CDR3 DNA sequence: TGTGCCAGCAGCTTTCTCCGTTATCAGGGGGGCACTGAAGCTTTCTTT. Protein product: CASSFLRYQGGTEAFF.

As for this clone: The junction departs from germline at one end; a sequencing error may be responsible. This CDR3 reads CAISGQNAEAFF. The CDR3 nucleotides read TGTGCCATCAGTGGACAGAACGCTGAAGCTTTCTTT. The chain joins TRBV10-3 to TRBJ1-1, with D perhaps TRBD1 (5 bases). CDR1 and CDR2 from the germline V gene are ENHRY and SYGVKD. The CDR3 covers 12 residues.

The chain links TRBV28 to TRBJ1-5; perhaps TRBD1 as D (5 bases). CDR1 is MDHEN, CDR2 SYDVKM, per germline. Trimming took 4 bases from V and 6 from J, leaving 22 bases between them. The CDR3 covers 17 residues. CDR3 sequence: CASSSFRETVGVQPQHF. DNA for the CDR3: TGTGCCAGCAGTTCTTTCCGGGAAACGGTGGGGGTTCAGCCCCAGCATTTT.

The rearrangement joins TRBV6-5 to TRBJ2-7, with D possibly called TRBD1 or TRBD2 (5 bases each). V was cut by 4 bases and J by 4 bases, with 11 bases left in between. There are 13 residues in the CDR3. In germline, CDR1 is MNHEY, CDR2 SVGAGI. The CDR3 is CASSFEGPYEQYF. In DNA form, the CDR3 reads TGTGCCAGCAGTTTCGAGGGGCCTTACGAGCAGTACTTC.

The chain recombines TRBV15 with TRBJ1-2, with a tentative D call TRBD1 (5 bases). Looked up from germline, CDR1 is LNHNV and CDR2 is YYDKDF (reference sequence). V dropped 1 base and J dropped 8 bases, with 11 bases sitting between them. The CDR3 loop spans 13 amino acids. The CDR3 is CATSRVGGRGYTF. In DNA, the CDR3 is TGTGCCACCAGCAGAGTTGGGGGGAGGGGCTACACCTTC.

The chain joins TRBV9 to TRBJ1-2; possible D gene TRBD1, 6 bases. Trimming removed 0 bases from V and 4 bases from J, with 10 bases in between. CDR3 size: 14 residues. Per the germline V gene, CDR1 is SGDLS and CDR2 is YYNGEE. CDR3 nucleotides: TGTGCCAGCAGCGTAGGGCAGGGGACCTATGGCTACACCTTC. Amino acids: CASSVGQGTYGYTF. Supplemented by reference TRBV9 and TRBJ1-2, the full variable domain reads DSGVTQTPKHLITATGQRVTLRCSPRSGDLSVYWYQQSLDQGLQFLIQYYNGEERAKGNILERFSAQQFPDLHSELNLSSLELGDSALYFCASSVGQGTYGYTFGSGTRLTVV.

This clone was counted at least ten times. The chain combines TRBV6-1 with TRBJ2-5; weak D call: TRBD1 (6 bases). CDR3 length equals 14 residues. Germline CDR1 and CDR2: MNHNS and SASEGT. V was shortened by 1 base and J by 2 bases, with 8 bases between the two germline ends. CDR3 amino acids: CASSEGQVQETQYF. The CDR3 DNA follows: TGTGCCAGCAGTGAAGGACAGGTTCAAGAGACCCAGTACTTC.

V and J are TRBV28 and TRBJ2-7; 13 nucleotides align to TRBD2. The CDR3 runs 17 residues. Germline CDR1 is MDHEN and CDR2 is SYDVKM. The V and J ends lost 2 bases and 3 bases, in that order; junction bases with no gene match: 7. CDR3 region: CASSLPGLAGKNYEQYF. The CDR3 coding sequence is TGTGCCAGCAGTTTACCGGGACTAGCGGGAAAAAACTACGAGCAGTACTTC.

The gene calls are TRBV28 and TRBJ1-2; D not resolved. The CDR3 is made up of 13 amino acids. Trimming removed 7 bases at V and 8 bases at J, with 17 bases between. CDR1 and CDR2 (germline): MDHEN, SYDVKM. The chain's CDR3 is CASTQDGAGGYTF. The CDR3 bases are TGTGCCAGCACCCAGGACGGAGCTGGAGGCTACACCTTC.

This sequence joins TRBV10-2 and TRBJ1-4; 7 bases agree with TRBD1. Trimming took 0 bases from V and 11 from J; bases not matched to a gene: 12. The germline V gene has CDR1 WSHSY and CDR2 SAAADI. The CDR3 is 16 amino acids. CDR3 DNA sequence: TGCGCCAGCAGTGAGTCGCGGACAGGCGGCGGGGGGAAACTGTTTTTT. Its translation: CASSESRTGGGGKLFF.

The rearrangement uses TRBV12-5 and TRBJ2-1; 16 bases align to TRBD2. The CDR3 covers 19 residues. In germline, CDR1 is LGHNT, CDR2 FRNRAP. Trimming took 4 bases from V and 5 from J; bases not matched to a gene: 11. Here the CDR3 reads CASGSGTSGRAGTHNEQFF. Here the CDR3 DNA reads TGTGCTAGTGGTTCCGGGACTAGCGGGAGGGCCGGCACCCACAATGAGCAGTTCTTC.